A single sample is the source of the 14 T cell receptor beta chains below, sequenced in a study of T cell repertoires in ileal Crohn's disease. Time point given: neoterminal ileum biopsy at postoperative endoscopy, about 6 months after surgery. Assay: immunoSEQ multiplex PCR; the TCRdb copy retains only in-frame clones and omits some. The sample shows more than 13,000 clones, approximately 80% of them seen only once. Sequenced sample: ileal tissue. The source is an adult with Crohn's disease.

The rearrangement links TRBV2 to TRBJ1-5; 9 bases are a match to TRBD1. Germline values: CDR1 SNHLY, CDR2 FYNNEI. J gave up 6 bases and V 6 bases, and 9 bases lay outside the gene matches. There are 15 residues in the CDR3. The CDR3 DNA follows: TGTGCCAGCAGCGGGACAGGGTTTGGACGTCAGCCCCAGCATTTT. It is translated as CASSGTGFGRQPQHF. Full variable domain (remainder filled in from reference TRBV2 and TRBJ1-5): EPEVTQTPSHQVTQMGQEVILRCVPISNHLYFYWYRQILGQKVEFLVSFYNNEISEKSEIFDDQFSVERPDGSNFTLKIRSTKLEDSAMYFCASSGTGFGRQPQHFGDGTRLSIL.

The CDR3 reads CASSRLAGGLDTQYF. CDR3 coding DNA: TGCGCCAGCTCTAGACTAGCGGGAGGGCTAGATACGCAGTATTTT. The chain carries TRBV5-1 and TRBJ2-3; 14 bases agree with TRBD2. The CDR3 has 15 residues. Germline V gives CDR1 SGHRS, CDR2 YFSETQ. V shed 7 bases and J 5 bases; nucleotides not matched to a gene: 6.

The V and J genes are TRBV11-3 and TRBJ2-3; tentatively, D is TRBD2 (6 bases). The CDR3 is 17 amino acids. V dropped 1 base and J dropped 0 bases, with 14 bases sitting between them. Germline V gene lookup returns CDR1 SGHNT and CDR2 YENEEA. The CDR3 spells CASSLGSASVSTDTQYF. The CDR3 DNA follows: TGTGCCAGCAGCTTAGGGTCGGCTAGCGTGAGCACAGATACGCAGTATTTT.

A single count supports this clone. The V gene is TRBV11-2, the J gene TRBJ1-1; D is undetermined. The germline V gene encodes CDR1 SGHAT and CDR2 FQNNGV. The CDR3 consists of 14 residues. V gave up 1 base and J gave up 7 bases, with 13 bases separating them. CDR3 coding DNA: TGTGCCAGCAGCTTAGTCCGGGGTAAGGGTGAAGCTTTCTTT. Translation: CASSLVRGKGEAFF. The whole variable domain, filled in from reference TRBV11-2 and TRBJ1-1, reads EAGVAQSPRYKIIEKRQSVAFWCNPISGHATLYWYQQILGQGPKLLIQFQNNGVVDDSQLPKDRFSAERLKGVDSTLKIQPAKLEDSAVYLCASSLVRGKGEAFFGQGTRLTVV.

In DNA, the CDR3 is TGTGCCAGCAGCCTAACAGGGGGGAGCACAGATACGCAGTATTTT. Translated: CASSLTGGSTDTQYF. The rearrangement uses TRBV7-6 and TRBJ2-3; 8 bases are a match to TRBD1. CDR1 SGHVS and CDR2 FNYEAQ come from the germline V gene. This CDR3 comprises 15 residues. Trimming took 5 bases from V and 0 from J; bases not matched to a gene: 4.

This chain joins TRBV29-1 and TRBJ1-6; 9 nucleotides agree with TRBD1. CDR1 is SQVTM, CDR2 ANQGSEA, per germline. The CDR3 sequence is 13 residues long. V gave up 4 bases and J gave up 7 bases; unmatched junction bases: 2. The CDR3 bases are TGCAGCGTTGGGACAGGGGAGAATTCACCCCTCCACTTT. Residues: CSVGTGENSPLHF. Full variable domain (missing parts from reference TRBV29-1 and TRBJ1-6): SAVISQKPSRDICQRGTSLTIQCQVDSQVTMMFWYRQQPGQSLTLIATANQGSEATYESGFVIDKFPISRPNLTFSTLTVSNMSPEDSSIYLCSVGTGENSPLHFGNGTRLTVT.

The rearrangement joins TRBV6-1 to TRBJ1-6; D gene ambiguous. CDR1 and CDR2 from the germline V gene are MNHNS and SASEGT. The CDR3 covers 14 residues. Deletions cut 5 bases from V and 4 bases from J, with 9 bases between. The DNA for the CDR3 is TGTGCCAGCAGTTCAGGTTCTTATAATTCACCCCTCCACTTT. Residues: CASSSGSYNSPLHF.

In regard to this clone: Other DNA sequences in this specimen translate into the identical CDR3. The chain carries TRBV29-1 and TRBJ2-3; D is unresolved. Between the trimmed V and J ends, which lost 4 bases and 2 bases, there was a span of 10 bases. The CDR3 loop spans 13 amino acids. Germline assignment: CDR1 SQVTM and CDR2 ANQGSEA. CDR3 coding DNA: TGCAGCGTTGGAGTGCGGCTCACAGATACGCAGTATTTT. It yields the protein CSVGVRLTDTQYF.

This clone was recorded a few times. The chain uses TRBV7-7 and TRBJ2-3; 10 bases map to TRBD2. Germline CDR1 and CDR2: SSHAT and FNYEAQ (reference sequence). The CDR3 is 16 amino acids. Trimming removed 5 bases from V and 0 bases from J; junction bases left unmatched: 5. For the CDR3, the DNA is TGTGCCAGCAGCCTCGGACTAGCGGCTAGCACAGATACGCAGTATTTT. Its protein is CASSLGLAASTDTQYF. Drawing the rest from reference TRBV7-7 and TRBJ2-3, the complete variable domain is GAGVSQSPRYKVTKRGQDVTLRCDPISSHATLYWYQQALGQGPEFLTYFNYEAQPDKSGLPSDRFSAERPEGSISTLTIQRTEQRDSAMYRCASSLGLAASTDTQYFGPGTRLTVL.

The sample holds one count of this clone. The chain carries TRBV4-3 and TRBJ1-4, with D unresolved. In germline, CDR1 is LGHNA, CDR2 YSLEER. The V and J ends lost 0 bases and 0 bases respectively, with 14 bases between them. The CDR3 extends over 18 amino acids. The DNA for the CDR3 is TGCGCCAGCAGCCAAGATACTTGGCCGACAACAACTAATGAAAAACTGTTTTTT. Its protein is CASSQDTWPTTTNEKLFF.

The chain uses TRBV6-5 and TRBJ2-7, with 7 bases matching TRBD1. The trim removed 0 bases at V and 7 bases at J, leaving 9 bases unmatched. Germline V gene lookup returns CDR1 MNHEY and CDR2 SVGAGI. The CDR3 is made up of 15 amino acids. In DNA, the CDR3 is TGTGCCAGCAGTTACTCGGCCCAGGGGGTACAGGAGCAGTACTTC. Protein product: CASSYSAQGVQEQYF.

V usage is TRBV27 and J usage is TRBJ2-2; D is tentatively TRBD1 or TRBD2 (5 bases each). Germline CDR1 is MNHEY and CDR2 is SMNVEV (reference sequence). The CDR3 consists of 13 residues. Between the trimmed V and J ends, which lost 7 bases and 7 bases, there was a span of 13 bases. The CDR3 sequence is CASKGSPGGELFF. The DNA for the CDR3 is TGTGCCAGCAAGGGGAGCCCCGGCGGGGAGCTGTTTTTT.

This clone has just a few counts. The rearrangement uses TRBV6-1 and TRBJ1-2; D is possibly TRBD1 (5 bases). Trimming shortened V by 5 bases and J by 10 bases, and 20 bases separated the two germline ends. The germline V gene has CDR1 MNHNS and CDR2 SASEGT. The CDR3 loop spans 14 amino acids. For the CDR3, the DNA is TGTGCCAGCAGTCCGGGGCTTAGGCCGAAGGACTACACCTTC. It is translated as CASSPGLRPKDYTF.

The chain employs TRBV5-1 and TRBJ2-1; D uncertain. Germline V gene lookup returns CDR1 SGHRS and CDR2 YFSETQ. Trimming took 4 bases from V and 13 from J, leaving 15 bases between them. The CDR3 runs to 12 residues. CDR3 DNA: TGCGCCAGCAGCCTTCCGTTAGGTGATCAGTTCTTC. Translating it yields CASSLPLGDQFF.